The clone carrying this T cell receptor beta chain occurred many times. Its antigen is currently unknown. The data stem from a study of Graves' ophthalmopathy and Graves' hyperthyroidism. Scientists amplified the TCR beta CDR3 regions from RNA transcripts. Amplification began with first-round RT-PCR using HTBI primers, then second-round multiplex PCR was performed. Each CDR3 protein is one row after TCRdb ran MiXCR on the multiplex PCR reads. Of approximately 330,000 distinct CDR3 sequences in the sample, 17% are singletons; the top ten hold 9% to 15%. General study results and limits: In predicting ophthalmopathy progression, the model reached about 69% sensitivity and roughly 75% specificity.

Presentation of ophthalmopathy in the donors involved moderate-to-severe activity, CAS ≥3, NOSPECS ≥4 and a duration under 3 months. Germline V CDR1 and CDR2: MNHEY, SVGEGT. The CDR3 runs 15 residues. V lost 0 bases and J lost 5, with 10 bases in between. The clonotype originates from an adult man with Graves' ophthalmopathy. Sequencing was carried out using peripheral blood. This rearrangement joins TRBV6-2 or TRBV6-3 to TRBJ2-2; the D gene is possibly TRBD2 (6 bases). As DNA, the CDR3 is TGTGCCAGCAGTTACTCCGGGGGTCAGACCGGGGAGCTGTTTTTT. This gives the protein CASSYSGGQTGELFF.